Below, one T cell receptor (beta chain) is given with its context. What it recognizes is unknown. These data originate in a study of T cell responses to AZD1222 COVID-19 vaccine. Pooling was applied to second doses at about 4 or about 12 weeks. Regarding the study as a whole: Spike was spanned by vaccine-associated CD4 TCRs, which were dominant at 160-218 and 743-854. Only 5 or 6 people who got AZD1222 tested seropositive at baseline.

Clones were sequenced by immunoSEQ multiplex PCR, and TCRdb holds only the in-frame ones, with some missing. Of tens of thousands of clones detected, about nine tenths appear once; the ten largest clones hold about 3.5%. Trimming stripped 5 bases from V and 6 bases from J, with 11 bases between. Germline-derived CDR1 and CDR2 are SGHTA and FQGNSA. The CDR3 extends over 13 amino acids. The source is an adult who received the AZD1222 COVID-19 vaccine. This chain joins TRBV7-2 and TRBJ2-1; either TRBD1 or TRBD2 may fit D (5 bases each). The material sequenced was peripheral blood, taken 28 days after the second AZD1222 dose. The CDR3: CASSLGTGNEQFF. The CDR3 bases are TGTGCCAGCAGCCTCGGGACCGGCAATGAGCAGTTCTTC.